This T cell receptor beta chain is from a study of tumor-infiltrating lymphocytes in primary liver carcinoma. Remarks on this clonotype: Antigen: not known. An end of the junction differs from the germline gene, which may be a read error.

The CDR3 is 14 amino acids. The V gene's germline CDR1 is SGHRS and CDR2 YFSETQ. Overall study results and limits: Tumor region pairs outstripped tumor-adjacent and tumor-blood pairs in overlap.

A primer in the constant region served to generate TCR beta cDNA from 450 to 600 ng of total RNA. Library construction for TCR beta comprised three nested multiplex PCR rounds performed with slightly modified ARM-PCR. The two initial PCR rounds, around 10 cycles each, used TRBV1-TRBV30 forward and C-beta reverse primers. TCRdb re-derived calls from the multiplex PCR reads in MiXCR, one entry per CDR3 protein. The table lists about 200,000 distinct CDR3 sequences, less than 65% of them singletons, with 6% to 8.5% in the top ten. The source of the blood RNA was unsorted whole blood, and germline DNA was extracted as well. Treatment-naive at the time, the patients had chronic HBV infection.

The sequenced sample consisted of peripheral blood. The TCR comes from an older woman with primary liver carcinoma and hepatitis B virus infection. The chain employs TRBV5-1 and TRBJ2-5, with TRBD1 as a possible D gene (6 bases). The chain's CDR3 is CASSSGQIQETLYF. The CDR3 region has the DNA TGCGCCAGCAGCTCGGGACAAATACAAGAGACCCTGTACTTC.